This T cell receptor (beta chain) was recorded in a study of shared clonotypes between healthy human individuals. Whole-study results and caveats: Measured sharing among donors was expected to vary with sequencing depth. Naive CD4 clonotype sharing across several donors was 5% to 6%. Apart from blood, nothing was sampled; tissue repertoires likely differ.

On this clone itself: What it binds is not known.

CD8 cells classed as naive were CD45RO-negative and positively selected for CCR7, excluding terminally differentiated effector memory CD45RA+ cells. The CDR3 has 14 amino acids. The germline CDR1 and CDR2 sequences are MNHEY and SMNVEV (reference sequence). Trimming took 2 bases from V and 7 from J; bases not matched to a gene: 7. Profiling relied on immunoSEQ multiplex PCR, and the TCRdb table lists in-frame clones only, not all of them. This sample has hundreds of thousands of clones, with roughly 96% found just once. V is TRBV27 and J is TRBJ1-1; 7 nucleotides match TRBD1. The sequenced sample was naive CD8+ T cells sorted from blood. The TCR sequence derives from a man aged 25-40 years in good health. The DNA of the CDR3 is TGTGCCAGCAGTTTAACGGGACAGAGCTATGAAGCTTTCTTT. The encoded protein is CASSLTGQSYEAFF.